This T cell receptor (beta chain) was observed in a study of response to subunit inactivated influenza vaccine. Study conclusions and caveats: With each seasonal influenza vaccination, the authors suggested, few new T cells are recruited.

Many counts were recorded for this clonotype. Its antigen remains unidentified. TCRdb fed the RT-PCR reads into MiXCR, producing one record per CDR3 protein. The profile shows some 160,000 distinct CDR3 sequences, roughly a tenth of them singletons. The CDR3 totals 17 residues. Germline V gives CDR1 SGHTA, CDR2 FQGNSA. With V trimmed by 1 base and J by 2 bases, 5 bases remained unmatched. The material was non-naive T cells sorted from PBMCs, obtained roughly 46 days after vaccination. The receptor's source is a man aged 50 or older who received an inactivated influenza vaccine. The V gene is TRBV7-2, the J gene TRBJ1-4, with 9 positions matching TRBD1. The CDR3 bases are TGTGCCAGCAGCTTAGGGGACAGGGTGACGACTAATGAAAAACTGTTTTTT. It codes for CASSLGDRVTTNEKLFF.